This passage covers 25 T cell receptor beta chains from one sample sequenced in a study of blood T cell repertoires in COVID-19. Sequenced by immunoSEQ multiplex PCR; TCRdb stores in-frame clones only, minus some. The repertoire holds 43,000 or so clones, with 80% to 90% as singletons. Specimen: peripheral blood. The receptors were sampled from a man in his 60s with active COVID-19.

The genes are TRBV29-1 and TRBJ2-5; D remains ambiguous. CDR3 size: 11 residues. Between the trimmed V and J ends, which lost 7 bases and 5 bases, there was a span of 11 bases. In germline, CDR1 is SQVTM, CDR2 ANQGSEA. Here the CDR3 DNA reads TGCAGCGCCGTGGGCAGTGAGACCCAGTACTTC. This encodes CSAVGSETQYF.

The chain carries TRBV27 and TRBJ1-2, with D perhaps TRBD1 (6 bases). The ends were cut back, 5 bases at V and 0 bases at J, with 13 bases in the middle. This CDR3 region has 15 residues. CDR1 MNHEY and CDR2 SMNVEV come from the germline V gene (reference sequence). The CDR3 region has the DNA TGTGCCAGCAGTCTACAGGGATACGCTAACTATGGCTACACCTTC. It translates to CASSLQGYANYGYTF.

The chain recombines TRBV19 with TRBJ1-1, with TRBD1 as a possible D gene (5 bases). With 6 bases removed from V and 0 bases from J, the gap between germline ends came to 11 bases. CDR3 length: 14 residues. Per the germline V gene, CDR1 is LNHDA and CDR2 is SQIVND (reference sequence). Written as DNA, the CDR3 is TGTGCCAGTAGAGCAGGGTCAGTGAACACTGAAGCTTTCTTT. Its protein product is CASRAGSVNTEAFF.

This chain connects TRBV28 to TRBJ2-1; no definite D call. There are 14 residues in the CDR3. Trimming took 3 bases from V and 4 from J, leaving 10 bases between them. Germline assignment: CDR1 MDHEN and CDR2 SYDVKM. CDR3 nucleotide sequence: TGTGCCAGCAGTTTCGCATCAGGTTACAATGAGCAGTTCTTC. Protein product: CASSFASGYNEQFF.

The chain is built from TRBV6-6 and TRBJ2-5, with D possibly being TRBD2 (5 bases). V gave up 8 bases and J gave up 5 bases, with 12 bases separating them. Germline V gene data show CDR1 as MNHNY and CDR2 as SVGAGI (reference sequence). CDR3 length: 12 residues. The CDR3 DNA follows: TGTGCCAGCCGAGGCCAGCGGGAGACCCAGTACTTC. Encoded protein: CASRGQRETQYF.

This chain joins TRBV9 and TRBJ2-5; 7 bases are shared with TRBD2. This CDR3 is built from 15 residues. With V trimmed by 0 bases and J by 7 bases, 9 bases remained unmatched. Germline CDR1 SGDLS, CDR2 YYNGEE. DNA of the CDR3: TGTGCCAGCAGCGTAGGAGCGGGGCCACTGGGGACCCAGTACTTC. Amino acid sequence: CASSVGAGPLGTQYF. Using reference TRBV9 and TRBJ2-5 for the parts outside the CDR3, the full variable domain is DSGVTQTPKHLITATGQRVTLRCSPRSGDLSVYWYQQSLDQGLQFLIQYYNGEERAKGNILERFSAQQFPDLHSELNLSSLELGDSALYFCASSVGAGPLGTQYFGPGTRLLVL.

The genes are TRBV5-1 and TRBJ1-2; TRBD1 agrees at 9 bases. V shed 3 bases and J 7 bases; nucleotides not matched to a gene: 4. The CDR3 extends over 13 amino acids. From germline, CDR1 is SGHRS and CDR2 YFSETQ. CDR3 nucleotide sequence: TGCGCCAGCAGCTCAGGACAGGGGCTTGGCTACACCTTC. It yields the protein CASSSGQGLGYTF.

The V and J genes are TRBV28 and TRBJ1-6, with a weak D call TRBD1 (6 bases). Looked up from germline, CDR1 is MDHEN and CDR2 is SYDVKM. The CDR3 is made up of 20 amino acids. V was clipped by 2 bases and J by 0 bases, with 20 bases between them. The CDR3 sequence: CASSLGSGAIFSSYNSPLHF. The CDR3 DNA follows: TGTGCCAGCAGTTTAGGATCAGGGGCCATTTTCAGCTCCTATAATTCACCCCTCCACTTT.

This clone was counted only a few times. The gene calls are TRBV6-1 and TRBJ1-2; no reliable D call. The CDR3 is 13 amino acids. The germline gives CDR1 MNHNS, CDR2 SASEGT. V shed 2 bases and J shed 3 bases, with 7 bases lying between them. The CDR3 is CASSEWADYGYTF. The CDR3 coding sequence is TGTGCCAGCAGTGAATGGGCAGACTATGGCTACACCTTC.

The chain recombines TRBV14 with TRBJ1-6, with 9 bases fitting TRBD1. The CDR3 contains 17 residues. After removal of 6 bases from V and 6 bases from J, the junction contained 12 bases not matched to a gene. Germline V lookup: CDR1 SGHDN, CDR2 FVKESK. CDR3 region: CASSPPISTGGNSPLHF. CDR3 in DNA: TGTGCCAGCAGTCCCCCGATTTCGACAGGGGGTAATTCACCCCTCCACTTT.

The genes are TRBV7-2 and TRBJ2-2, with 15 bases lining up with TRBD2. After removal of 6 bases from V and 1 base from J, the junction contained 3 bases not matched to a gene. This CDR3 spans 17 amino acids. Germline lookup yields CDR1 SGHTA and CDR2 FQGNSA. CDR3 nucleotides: TGTGCCAGCAGGGGACTAGCGGGGGGCCTGAACACCGGGGAGCTGTTTTTT. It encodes CASRGLAGGLNTGELFF.

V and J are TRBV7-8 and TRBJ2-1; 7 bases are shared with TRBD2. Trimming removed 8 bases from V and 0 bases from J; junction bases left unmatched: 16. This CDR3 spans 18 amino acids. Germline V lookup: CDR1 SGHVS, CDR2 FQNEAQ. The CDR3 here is CASEVSEWGGSSYNEQFF. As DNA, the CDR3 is TGTGCCAGCGAGGTTTCCGAATGGGGGGGTAGCTCCTACAATGAGCAGTTCTTC. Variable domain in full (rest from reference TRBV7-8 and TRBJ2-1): GAGVSQSPRYKVAKRGQDVALRCDPISGHVSLFWYQQALGQGPEFLTYFQNEAQLDKSGLPSDRFFAERPEGSVSTLKIQRTQQEDSAVYLCASEVSEWGGSSYNEQFFGPGTRLTVL.

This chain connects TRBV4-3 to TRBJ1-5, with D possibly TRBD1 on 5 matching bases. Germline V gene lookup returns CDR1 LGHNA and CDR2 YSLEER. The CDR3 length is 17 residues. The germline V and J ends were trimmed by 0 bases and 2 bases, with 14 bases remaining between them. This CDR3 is CASSQEATGGGNQPQHF. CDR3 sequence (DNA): TGCGCCAGCAGCCAAGAGGCCACGGGAGGGGGCAATCAGCCCCAGCATTTT.

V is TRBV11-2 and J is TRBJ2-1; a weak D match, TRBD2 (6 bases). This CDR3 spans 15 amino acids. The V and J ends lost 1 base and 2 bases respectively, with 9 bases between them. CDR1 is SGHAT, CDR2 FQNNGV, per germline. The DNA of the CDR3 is TGTGCCAGCAGCTTAGTTAGCGGAGCCTACAATGAGCAGTTCTTC. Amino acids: CASSLVSGAYNEQFF.

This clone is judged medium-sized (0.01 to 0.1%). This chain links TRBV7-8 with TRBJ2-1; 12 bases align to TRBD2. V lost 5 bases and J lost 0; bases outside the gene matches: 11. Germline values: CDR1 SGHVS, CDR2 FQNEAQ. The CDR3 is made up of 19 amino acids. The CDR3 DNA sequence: TGTGCCAGCAGCCACCCCGCACTAGCGGGGGGCCTCTCCTACAATGAGCAGTTCTTC. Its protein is CASSHPALAGGLSYNEQFF. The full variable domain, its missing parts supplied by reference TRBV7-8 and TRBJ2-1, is GAGVSQSPRYKVAKRGQDVALRCDPISGHVSLFWYQQALGQGPEFLTYFQNEAQLDKSGLPSDRFFAERPEGSVSTLKIQRTQQEDSAVYLCASSHPALAGGLSYNEQFFGPGTRLTVL.

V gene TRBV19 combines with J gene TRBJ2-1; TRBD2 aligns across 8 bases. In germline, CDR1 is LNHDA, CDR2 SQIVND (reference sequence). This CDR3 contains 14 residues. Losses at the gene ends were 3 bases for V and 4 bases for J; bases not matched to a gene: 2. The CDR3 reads CASSMGLVYNEQFF. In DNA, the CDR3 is TGTGCCAGTAGTATGGGACTAGTTTACAATGAGCAGTTCTTC.

The CDR3 here is CASSYSKTSGDFGTQYF. The CDR3 DNA follows: TGTGCCAGCAGTTACTCGAAAACTAGCGGGGATTTCGGTACGCAGTATTTT. The rearrangement joins TRBV6-2 or TRBV6-3 to TRBJ2-3; 10 bases align to TRBD2. The CDR3 covers 17 residues. The V and J ends lost 0 bases and 8 bases, in that order; junction bases with no gene match: 11. Germline CDR1 is MNHEY and CDR2 is SVGEGT.

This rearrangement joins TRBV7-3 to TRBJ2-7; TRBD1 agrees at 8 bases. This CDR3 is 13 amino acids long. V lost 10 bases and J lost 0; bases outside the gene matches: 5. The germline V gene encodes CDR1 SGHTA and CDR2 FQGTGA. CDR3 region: CATGGGSSYEQYF. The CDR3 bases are TGTGCCACAGGGGGCGGTAGCTCCTACGAGCAGTACTTC.

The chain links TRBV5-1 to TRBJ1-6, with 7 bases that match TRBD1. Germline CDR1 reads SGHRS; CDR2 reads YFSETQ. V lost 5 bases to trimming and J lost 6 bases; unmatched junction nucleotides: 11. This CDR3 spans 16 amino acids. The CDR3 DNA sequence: TGCGCCAGCAGTTCTTCCGGGACAGAACTTAATTCACCCCTCCACTTT. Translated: CASSSSGTELNSPLHF.

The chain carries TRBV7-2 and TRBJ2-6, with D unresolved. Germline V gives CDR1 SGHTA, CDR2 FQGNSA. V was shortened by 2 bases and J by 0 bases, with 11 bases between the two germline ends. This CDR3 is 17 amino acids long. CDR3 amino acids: CASSLHSPGSGANVLTF. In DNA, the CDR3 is TGTGCCAGCAGCTTACACTCCCCAGGCTCTGGGGCCAACGTCCTGACTTTC. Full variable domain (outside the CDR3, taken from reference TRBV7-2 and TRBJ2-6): GAGVSQSPSNKVTEKGKDVELRCDPISGHTALYWYRQSLGQGLEFLIYFQGNSAPDKSGLPSDRFSAERTGGSVSTLTIQRTQQEDSAVYLCASSLHSPGSGANVLTFGAGSRLTVL.

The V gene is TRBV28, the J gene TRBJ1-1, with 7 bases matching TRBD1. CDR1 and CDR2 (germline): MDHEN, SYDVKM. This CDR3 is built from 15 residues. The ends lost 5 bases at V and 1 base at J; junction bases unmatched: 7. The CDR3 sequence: CASSPHGTANTEAFF. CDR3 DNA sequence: TGTGCCAGCAGTCCCCATGGGACAGCGAACACTGAAGCTTTCTTT.

The CDR3 region has the DNA TGTGCCATCAGTGGGGCCTCCTACAATGAGCAGTTCTTC. Its protein is CAISGASYNEQFF. The genes are TRBV10-3 and TRBJ2-1; the D is unclear. Trimming shortened V by 4 bases and J by 0 bases, and 4 bases separated the two germline ends. The germline V gene has CDR1 ENHRY and CDR2 SYGVKD. This CDR3 is 13 amino acids long.

The CDR3 sequence is CAITGQGDTIYF. The CDR3 DNA follows: TGTGCCATCACGGGACAGGGGGACACCATATATTTT. The rearrangement uses TRBV10-3 and TRBJ1-3; 11 bases match TRBD1. CDR1 is ENHRY, CDR2 SYGVKD, per germline. Trimming at V came to 7 bases and at J to 8 bases, leaving 1 base not matched to a gene. The CDR3 has 12 amino acids.

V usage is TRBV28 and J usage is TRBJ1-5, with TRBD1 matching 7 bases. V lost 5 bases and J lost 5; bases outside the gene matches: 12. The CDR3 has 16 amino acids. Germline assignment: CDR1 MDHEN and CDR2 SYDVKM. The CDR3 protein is CASSLVPGGGDQPQHF. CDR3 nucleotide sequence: TGTGCCAGCAGTCTCGTTCCAGGGGGAGGCGATCAGCCCCAGCATTTT.

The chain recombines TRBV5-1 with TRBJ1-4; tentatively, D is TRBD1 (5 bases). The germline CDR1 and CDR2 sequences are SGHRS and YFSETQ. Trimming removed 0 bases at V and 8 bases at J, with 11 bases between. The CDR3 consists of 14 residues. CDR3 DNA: TGCGCCAGCAGCTTGGTGCAGGGCGGAGAAAAACTGTTTTTT. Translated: CASSLVQGGEKLFF.